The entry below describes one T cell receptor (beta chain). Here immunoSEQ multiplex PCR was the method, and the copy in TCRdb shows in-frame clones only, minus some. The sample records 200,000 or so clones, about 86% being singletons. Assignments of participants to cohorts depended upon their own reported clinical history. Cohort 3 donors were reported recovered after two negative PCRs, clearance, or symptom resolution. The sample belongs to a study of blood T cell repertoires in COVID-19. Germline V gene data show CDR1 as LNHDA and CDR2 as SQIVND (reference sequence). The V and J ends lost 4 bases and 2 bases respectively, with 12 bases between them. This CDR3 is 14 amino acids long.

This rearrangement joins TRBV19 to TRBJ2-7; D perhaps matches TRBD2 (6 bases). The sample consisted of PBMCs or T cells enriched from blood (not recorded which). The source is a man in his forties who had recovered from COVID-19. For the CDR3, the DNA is TGTGCCAGTAGTACCCCGGGACTGCCCTACGAGCAGTACTTC. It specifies CASSTPGLPYEQYF.